This T cell receptor (beta chain) was obtained from a study of Graves' ophthalmopathy and Graves' hyperthyroidism (dated by TCRdb to between 2018 and 2020). At the level of the whole study: Peripheral blood was collected before any treatment was given, at the time of initial diagnosis. The study used signatures of the TCR beta repertoire to tell Graves' ophthalmopathy apart from Graves' hyperthyroidism and to predict which patients would progress to ophthalmopathy. In total, around 130 blood samples were TCR-sequenced: under 45 ophthalmopathy, some 75 hyperthyroidism and about 17 hyperthyroidism-to-ophthalmopathy patients. To explore V-J signatures that separate ophthalmopathy from hyperthyroidism, a discovery set of about 100 patients was enrolled, consisting of under 50 with ophthalmopathy and about 60 with stable hyperthyroidism. An independent validation cohort was composed of 18 hyperthyroidism patients and more than 15 patients who later progressed from hyperthyroidism to ophthalmopathy. In roughly 6 hyperthyroidism patients, T-cell repertoires of thyroid tissue and blood were compared. Once sampling was done, hyperthyroidism patients were given methimazole at a starting dose of 30 mg daily, while ophthalmopathy patients were given high-dose intravenous methylprednisolone. The approximately 100 discovery patients were randomly divided into training and test sets at a 7:3 ratio. Results and caveats for the whole study, not just this receptor: In validation, the model predicted ophthalmopathy progression with 70.59% sensitivity and roughly 72% specificity; roughly 11 predicted patients were CT-confirmed with GO in a median of approximately six months. In cross-validation, the 13-signature model distinguished ophthalmopathy from stable hyperthyroidism with 87.88% sensitivity and over 81% specificity, while in the test set the corresponding values were about 80% and 75%. Among expanded thyroid clonotypes with frequency above 0.001, most also showed up in blood, which suggests that blood repertoires may reflect the thyroid immune response. No statistical method was used to set the sample size in advance, and the investigators knew which group each participant was assigned to.

CDR1 DFQATT and CDR2 SNEGSKA are derived from the germline V gene (reference sequence). The CDR3 starts with the cysteine, ends with the phenylalanine, and has 14 residues. The CDR3 DNA has 42 bases and is translated from base 1. Of note for this clonotype: The antigen it binds to is not known. Mismatch with germline at one junction end may stem from a read error.

TCR beta CDR3 regions were amplified from RNA transcripts for repertoire sequencing. HTBI primers and the Qiagen OneStep RT-PCR kit were used in a first-round RT-PCR, which was followed by a second-round multiplex PCR, size selection and purification. Libraries were sequenced paired-end with 100 bp reads on an Illumina HiSeq2000. The authors processed their data as follows. SOAPnuke was used to process the reads, removing any read that contained adapters or uncalled bases, had a mean Phred below 15, or lacked an exact match to the constant primer or identifier. High-quality paired reads were merged with COPE v1.2.5. Each unique nucleotide sequence was treated as a clonotype, and MiTCR v1.1 was used to align the clonotypes to the IMGT TRB V, D and J references. The analysis was limited to V-J combinations with a frequency above 0.0001, which together covered 99% to 99.2% of the repertoires. For each V-J combination, a TCR clonal expansion and chaos score was defined as F50 clonal expansion divided by the chaos observed in the TCRdist matrix. Welch's t-statistics and random forest were used to reduce features to about a dozen V-J combinations, which were fed into a naive Bayes classifier. Thyroid-blood repertoire similarity was quantified with the Morisita-Horn index. The public reads were quality trimmed at Q25 with fastp and then assembled into clones with MiXCR by TCRdb, keeping productive beta chains. Under each unique CDR3 protein, matching rows form one entry showing the most common genes and DNA. In this record, the V and J calls reflect TCRdb's handling and not the investigators' own analysis. This sample holds hundreds of thousands of distinct CDR3 sequences; about a fifth were observed only once. More than 5.5% of the sample comes from the top ten.

A patient counted as having stable hyperthyroidism if there was no progression to ophthalmopathy within 18 months of follow-up. The hyperthyroidism patients were 18 to 65 years old and newly diagnosed, with a disease duration of less than 2 months. Patients with other autoimmune diseases, uncontrolled infections, pregnancy or lactation were excluded from the study. Clinical symptoms, serum thyroxine, TRAb, thyroid ultrasound and orbital computed tomography formed the basis of the diagnosis. Using Ficoll-Paque density gradient centrifugation, PBMCs were isolated from 9.5 to 10 ml of fresh peripheral blood. Total RNA was extracted using Trizol reagent, and RNA quality was checked on an Agilent 2100 Bioanalyzer.

The chain couples TRBV20-1 to TRBJ2-5; the junction holds 7 bases that match TRBD1. This receptor was taken from a woman aged 18-29 years with stable Graves' hyperthyroidism. Some clones in this sample may be carry-over from other donors' samples. Donor details come from another sample of the same person, matched by shared clones. Sequenced input: peripheral blood. CDR3 reads: CSTRSWDSQETQYF. The DNA reads as follows: TGCAGTACTAGATCGTGGGACAGCCAAGAGACCCAGTACTTC.